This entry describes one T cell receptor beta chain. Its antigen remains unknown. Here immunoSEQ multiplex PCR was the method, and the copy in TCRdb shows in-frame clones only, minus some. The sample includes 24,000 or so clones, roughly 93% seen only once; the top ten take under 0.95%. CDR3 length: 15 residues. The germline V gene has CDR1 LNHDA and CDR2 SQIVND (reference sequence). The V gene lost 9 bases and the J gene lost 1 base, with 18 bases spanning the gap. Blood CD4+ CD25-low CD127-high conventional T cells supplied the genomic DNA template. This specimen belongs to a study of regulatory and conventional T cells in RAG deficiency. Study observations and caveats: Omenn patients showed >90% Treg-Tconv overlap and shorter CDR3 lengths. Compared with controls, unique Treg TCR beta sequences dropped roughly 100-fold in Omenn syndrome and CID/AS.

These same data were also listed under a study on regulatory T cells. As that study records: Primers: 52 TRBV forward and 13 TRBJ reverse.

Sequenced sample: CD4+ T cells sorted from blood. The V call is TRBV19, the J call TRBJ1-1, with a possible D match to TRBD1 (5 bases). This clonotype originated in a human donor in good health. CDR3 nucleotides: TGTGCCAGCACGCCGGCAGGGAGAGGGAACACTGAAGCTTTCTTT. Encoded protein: CASTPAGRGNTEAFF.